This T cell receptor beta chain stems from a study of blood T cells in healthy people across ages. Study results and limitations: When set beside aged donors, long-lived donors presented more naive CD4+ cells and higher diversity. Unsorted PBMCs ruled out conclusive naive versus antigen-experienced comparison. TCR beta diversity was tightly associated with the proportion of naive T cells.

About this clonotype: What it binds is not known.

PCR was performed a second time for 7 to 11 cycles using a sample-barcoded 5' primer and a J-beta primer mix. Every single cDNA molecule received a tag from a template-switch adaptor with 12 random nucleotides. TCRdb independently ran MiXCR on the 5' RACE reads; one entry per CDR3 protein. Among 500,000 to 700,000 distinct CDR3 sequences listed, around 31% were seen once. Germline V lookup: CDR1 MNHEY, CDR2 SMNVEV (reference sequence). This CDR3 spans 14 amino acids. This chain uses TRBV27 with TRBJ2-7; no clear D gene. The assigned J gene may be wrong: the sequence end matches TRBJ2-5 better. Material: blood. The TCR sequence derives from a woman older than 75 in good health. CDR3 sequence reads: CASSLQSTPLTQYF. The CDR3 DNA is TGTGCCAGCAGTTTACAGAGCACCCCTTTGACCCAGTACTTC.